This TCR beta chain was sequenced during a study of blood T cell repertoires in COVID-19. Study context: The United States, Italy and Spain supplied acute and convalescent COVID-19 samples. Sources were T cells, B-cell-depleted T cells, or PBMCs; the material itself was cDNA or gDNA.

This CDR3 spans 14 amino acids. V was pared by 6 bases and J by 3 bases, with 5 bases of the junction left unmatched. CDR1 is KGHSH and CDR2 is LQKENI in the germline V gene. The repertoire was sequenced with immunoSEQ multiplex PCR; TCRdb's copy has only in-frame clones and lacks some. The data show some 120,000 clones, around 81% seen once. This clone was counted only a few times. The V and J genes are TRBV18 and TRBJ1-2; the match to TRBD1 covers 9 bases. Source material: peripheral blood. This TCR was recovered from a woman in her forties or fifties with acute or convalescent COVID-19. CDR3 DNA sequence: TGTGCCAGCTCCGAAACAGGGGGCGACTATGGCTACACCTTC. Translation gives CASSETGGDYGYTF.